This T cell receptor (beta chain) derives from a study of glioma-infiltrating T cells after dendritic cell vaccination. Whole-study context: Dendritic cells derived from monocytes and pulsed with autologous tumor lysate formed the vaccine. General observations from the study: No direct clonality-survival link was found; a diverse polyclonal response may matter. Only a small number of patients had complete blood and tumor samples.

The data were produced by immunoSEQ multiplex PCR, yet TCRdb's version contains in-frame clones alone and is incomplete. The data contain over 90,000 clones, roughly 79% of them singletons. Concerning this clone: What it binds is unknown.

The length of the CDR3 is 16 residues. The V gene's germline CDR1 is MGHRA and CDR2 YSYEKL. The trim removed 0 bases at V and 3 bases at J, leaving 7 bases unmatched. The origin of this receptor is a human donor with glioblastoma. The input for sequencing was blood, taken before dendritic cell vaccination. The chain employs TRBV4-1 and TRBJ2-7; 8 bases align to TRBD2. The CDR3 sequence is CASSQEVSGGLYEQYF. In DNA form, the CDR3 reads TGCGCCAGCAGCCAAGAAGTCTCGGGAGGGCTCTACGAGCAGTACTTC.